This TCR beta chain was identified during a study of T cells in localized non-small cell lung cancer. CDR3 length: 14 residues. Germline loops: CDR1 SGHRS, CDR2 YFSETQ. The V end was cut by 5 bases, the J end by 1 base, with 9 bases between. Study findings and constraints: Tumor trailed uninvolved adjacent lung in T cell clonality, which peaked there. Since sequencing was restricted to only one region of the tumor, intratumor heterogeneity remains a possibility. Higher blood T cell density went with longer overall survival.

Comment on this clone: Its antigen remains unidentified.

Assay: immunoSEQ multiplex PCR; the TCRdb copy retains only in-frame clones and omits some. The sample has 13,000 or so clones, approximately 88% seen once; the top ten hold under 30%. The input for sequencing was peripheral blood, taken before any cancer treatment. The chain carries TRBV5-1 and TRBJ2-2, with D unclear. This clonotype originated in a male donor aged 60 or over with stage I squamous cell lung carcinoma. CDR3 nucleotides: TGCGCCAGCAGACGGGCGGAGAACACCGGGGAGCTGTTTTTT. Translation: CASRRAENTGELFF.